This T cell receptor beta chain was recovered during a study of T-cell memory formation after mild COVID-19. Study overall: Clustering of TCRs was largely donor specific. The study's findings and limits: Researchers found some responding clones in pre-infection memory, a sign that cross-reactive memory joined.

UMIs and sample barcodes were carried by the TCR alpha and TCR beta cDNA libraries that 5'RACE produced using constant-segment primers. TCRdb re-called the 5' RACE reads with MiXCR, one entry per CDR3 protein. This sample carries approximately 480,000 distinct CDR3 sequences, about 20% of them seen once, and the ten largest clones take 9% to 15%. This CDR3 is 12 amino acids long. Deletions cut 7 bases from V and 3 bases from J, with 4 bases between. Germline CDR1 LGHDT, CDR2 YNNKEL (reference sequence). This clonotype turned up a few times. Its target is unknown. This clonotype was sampled from an adult woman who had mild COVID-19 (a few samples of this study predate the infection). Cell type and time point are not known. The gene calls are TRBV3-1 and TRBJ2-6, with no clear D. The sequenced material came from PBMCs or a T cell subset sorted from them (not recorded which). The CDR3 protein is CASNFGANVLTF. The CDR3 DNA follows: TGTGCCAGCAACTTTGGGGCCAACGTCCTGACTTTC.